These 8 T cell receptor beta chains came from one sample sequenced in a study of T-cell reconstitution after alpha-beta-depleted transplantation in children. The TCRbeta library incorporated unique molecular identifiers. TCRdb re-called the PCR reads through MiXCR, storing one row per CDR3 protein. The data show some 640,000 distinct CDR3 sequences, over 15% seen once. Sequences were derived from PBMCs from the stem cell graft donor, sampled from the stem cell graft. These receptor sequences come from a human donor who donated a stem cell graft to a child with acute myeloid leukemia.

CDR3 amino acids: CSARDFLGRRSSYEQYF. Written as DNA, the CDR3 is TGCAGTGCTAGAGATTTTCTGGGACGGAGGAGCTCCTACGAGCAGTACTTC. V and J are TRBV20-1 and TRBJ2-7, with D perhaps matching TRBD1 or TRBD2 (5 bases each). Germline V gene lookup returns CDR1 DFQATT and CDR2 SNEGSKA (reference sequence). V was shortened by 0 bases and J by 0 bases, with 18 bases between the two germline ends. The CDR3 is made up of 17 amino acids.

V and J are TRBV7-9 and TRBJ1-1; D gene unclear. The CDR3 contains 13 residues. Germline V CDR1 and CDR2: SEHNR, FQNEAQ (reference sequence). Trimming left V 2 bases short and J 5 bases short, with 9 bases between. The CDR3 sequence: CASSLIEKTEAFF. The CDR3, as DNA: TGTGCCAGCAGCTTAATTGAGAAAACTGAAGCTTTCTTT.

This clonotype was counted many times. The chain has TRBV7-8 and TRBJ2-7; 9 positions match TRBD1. Germline loops: CDR1 SGHVS, CDR2 FQNEAQ. The CDR3 extends over 15 amino acids. V shed 1 base, J shed 2 bases, and the junction held 3 bases outside the gene matches. The CDR3 DNA reads TGTGCCAGCAGCTTAGACGGGACAGGGCCCTACGAGCAGTACTTC. Its translation: CASSLDGTGPYEQYF.

V usage is TRBV5-1 and J usage is TRBJ2-1; 12 bases align to TRBD2. Germline V gives CDR1 SGHRS, CDR2 YFSETQ. CDR3 length: 16 amino acids. V shed 4 bases and J 4 bases; nucleotides not matched to a gene: 6. The chain's CDR3 is CASSPMTSGGYNEQFF. The CDR3 DNA sequence: TGCGCCAGCAGCCCCATGACTAGCGGGGGATACAATGAGCAGTTCTTC.

In its sample, this clonotype was seen many times. V usage is TRBV6-4 and J usage is TRBJ2-3, with D unresolved. The germline V gene has CDR1 MRHNA and CDR2 SNTAGT. There are 13 residues in the CDR3. Trimming took off 6 bases at V and 3 bases at J, with 10 bases between the two ends. The CDR3 sequence: CASSVFRTDTQYF. The CDR3 bases are TGTGCCAGCAGCGTTTTTAGGACAGATACGCAGTATTTT.

This rearrangement joins TRBV5-1 to TRBJ1-2; no clear D. The CDR3 sequence is 14 residues long. Germline values: CDR1 SGHRS, CDR2 YFSETQ. V lost 0 bases to trimming and J lost 0 bases, with 6 bases between them. As DNA, the CDR3 is TGCGCCAGCAGCTTGGAGTCCGCTAACTATGGCTACACCTTC. Translation: CASSLESANYGYTF.

This clonotype was seen only a few times. The CDR3 coding sequence is TGTGCCAGCAGCTTCTTTGGCCTCACCGGGGAGCTGTTTTTT. Translated: CASSFFGLTGELFF. V usage is TRBV7-2 and J usage is TRBJ2-2; D not certain. The CDR3 runs to 14 residues. Trimming removed 3 bases from V and 4 bases from J, with 9 bases in between. The germline V gene has CDR1 SGHTA and CDR2 FQGNSA.

This clonotype has ten or more counts. The rearrangement links TRBV4-3 to TRBJ2-7; 7 bases are a match to TRBD1. Germline CDR1 and CDR2: LGHNA and YSLEER. V shed 0 bases and J 4 bases; nucleotides not matched to a gene: 6. CDR3 size: 15 residues. CDR3 amino acids: CASSQEPTGRYEQYF. Written as DNA, the CDR3 is TGCGCCAGCAGCCAAGAGCCGACAGGGCGGTACGAGCAGTACTTC.